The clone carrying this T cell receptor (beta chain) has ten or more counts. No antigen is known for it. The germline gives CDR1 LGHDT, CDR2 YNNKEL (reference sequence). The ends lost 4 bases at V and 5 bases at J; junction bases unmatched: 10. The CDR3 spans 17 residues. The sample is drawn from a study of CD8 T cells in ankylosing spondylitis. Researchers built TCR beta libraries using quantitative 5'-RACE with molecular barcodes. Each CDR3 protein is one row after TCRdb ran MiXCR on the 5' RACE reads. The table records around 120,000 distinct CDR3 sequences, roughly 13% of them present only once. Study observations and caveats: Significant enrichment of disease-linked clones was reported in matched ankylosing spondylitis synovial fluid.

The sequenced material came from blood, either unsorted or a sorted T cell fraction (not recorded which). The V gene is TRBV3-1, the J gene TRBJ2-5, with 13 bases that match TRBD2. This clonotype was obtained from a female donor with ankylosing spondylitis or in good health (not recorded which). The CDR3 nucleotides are TGTGCCAGCAGCCCTGGGCGGACTAGCGGGAGCCGGGAGACCCAGTACTTC. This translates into CASSPGRTSGSRETQYF.